This TCR beta chain is from a study of T cells in Graves' hyperthyroidism and ophthalmopathy. Study findings and constraints: In the blood, most expanded thyroid clonotypes above 0.001 appeared as well.

The CDR3 runs 13 residues. Trimming at V came to 4 bases and at J to 2 bases, leaving 5 bases not matched to a gene. CDR1 and CDR2 from the germline V gene are DFQATT and SNEGSKA (reference sequence). Uncontrolled infection, other autoimmune disease, pregnancy or lactation led to exclusion. Used for diagnoses were clinical symptoms, serum thyroxine and TRAb, thyroid ultrasound and orbital computed tomography. Remarks on this clonotype: Its specificity is unknown.

The investigators amplified TCR beta CDR3 regions from RNA transcripts. First-round RT-PCR of the TCR CDR3 relied on the HTBI primer set. TCRdb independently ran MiXCR on the multiplex PCR reads; one entry per CDR3 protein. The repertoire has about 610,000 distinct CDR3 sequences, around 16% of them found once; the top ten carry 3% to 4%. This clonotype originated in a woman in her forties with Graves' ophthalmopathy. The V call is TRBV20-1, the J call TRBJ2-7; 7 bases align to TRBD2. The sample was blood. The CDR3 DNA sequence: TGCAGTGCTAACAGCGGGGCGGCCTACGAGCAGTACTTC. Translated: CSANSGAAYEQYF.